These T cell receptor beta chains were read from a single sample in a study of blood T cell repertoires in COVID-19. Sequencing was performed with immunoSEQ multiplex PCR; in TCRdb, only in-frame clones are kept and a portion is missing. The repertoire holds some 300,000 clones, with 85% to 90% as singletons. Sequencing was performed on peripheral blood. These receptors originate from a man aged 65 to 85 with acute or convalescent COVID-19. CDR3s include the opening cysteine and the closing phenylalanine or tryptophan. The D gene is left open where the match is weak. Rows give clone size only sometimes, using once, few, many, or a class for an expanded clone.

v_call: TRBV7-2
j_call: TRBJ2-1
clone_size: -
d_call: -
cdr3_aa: CASSTTGGRDEQFF
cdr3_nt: TGTGCCAGCAGCACGACCGGGGGACGAGATGAGCAGTTCTTC

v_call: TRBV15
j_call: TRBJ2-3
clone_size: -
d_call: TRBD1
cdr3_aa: CATKRQGTDTQYF
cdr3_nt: TGTGCCACCAAACGACAGGGAACCGATACGCAGTATTTT

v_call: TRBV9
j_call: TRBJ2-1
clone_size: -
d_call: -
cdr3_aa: CASSVVTNYNEQFF
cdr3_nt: TGTGCCAGCAGCGTAGTGACTAACTACAATGAGCAGTTCTTC

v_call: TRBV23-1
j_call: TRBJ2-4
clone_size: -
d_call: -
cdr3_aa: CASSQCMRCKDIQYF
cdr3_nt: TGCGCCAGCAGTCAATGTATGAGGTGTAAAGACATTCAGTACTTC

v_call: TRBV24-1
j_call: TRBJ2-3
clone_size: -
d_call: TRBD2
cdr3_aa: CATSDPTPGLAGRDTQYF
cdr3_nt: TGTGCCACCAGTGATCCAACCCCGGGACTAGCGGGTAGGGATACGCAGTATTTT

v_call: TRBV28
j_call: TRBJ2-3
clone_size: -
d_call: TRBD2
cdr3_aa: CASRPAGVGADTQYF
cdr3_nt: TGTGCCAGCAGACCCGCGGGAGTGGGCGCAGATACGCAGTATTTT

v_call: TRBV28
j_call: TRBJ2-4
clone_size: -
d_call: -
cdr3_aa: CANPIWAGRLAKNIQYF
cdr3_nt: TGTGCCAACCCGATCTGGGCGGGGAGATTAGCCAAAAACATTCAGTACTTC

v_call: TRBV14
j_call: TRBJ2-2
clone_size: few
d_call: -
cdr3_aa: CASSQGAMNTGELFF
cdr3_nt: TGTGCCAGCAGCCAAGGCGCGATGAACACCGGGGAGCTGTTTTTT

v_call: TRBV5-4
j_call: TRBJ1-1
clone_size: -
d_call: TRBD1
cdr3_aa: CASSLGAGTEGTEAFF
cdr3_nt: TGTGCCAGCAGCTTGGGTGCCGGGACAGAGGGCACTGAAGCTTTCTTT

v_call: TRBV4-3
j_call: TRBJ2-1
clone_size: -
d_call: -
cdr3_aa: CASSQKTGKQFF
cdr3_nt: TGCGCCAGCAGCCAAAAAACGGGAAAGCAGTTCTTC

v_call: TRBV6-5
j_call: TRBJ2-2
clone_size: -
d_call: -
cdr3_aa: CASSRTTYGELFF
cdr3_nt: TGTGCCAGCAGTCGGACTACCTATGGGGAGCTGTTTTTT

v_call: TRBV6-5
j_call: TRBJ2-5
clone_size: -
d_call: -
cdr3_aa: CASRPGGRTLGTQYF
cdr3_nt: TGTGCCAGCAGGCCTGGGGGCAGGACCCTCGGGACCCAGTACTTC

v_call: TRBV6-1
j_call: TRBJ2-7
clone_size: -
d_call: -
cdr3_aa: CASSEAGQFGTYEQYF
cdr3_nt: TGTGCCAGCAGTGAAGCAGGGCAGTTCGGGACCTACGAGCAGTACTTC

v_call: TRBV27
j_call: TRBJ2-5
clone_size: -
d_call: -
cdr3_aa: CASRPYPQETQYF
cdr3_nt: TGTGCCAGCAGGCCCTACCCCCAAGAGACCCAGTACTTC

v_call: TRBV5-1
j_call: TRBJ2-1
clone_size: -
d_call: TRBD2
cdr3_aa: CASSSSGGAYNEQFF
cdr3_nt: TGCGCCAGCAGCTCTAGCGGGGGGGCCTACAATGAGCAGTTCTTC

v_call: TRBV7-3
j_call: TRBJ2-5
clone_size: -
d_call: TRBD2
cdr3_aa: CASSFSGGYQETQYF
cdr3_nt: TGTGCCAGCAGCTTTAGCGGGGGGTACCAAGAGACCCAGTACTTC

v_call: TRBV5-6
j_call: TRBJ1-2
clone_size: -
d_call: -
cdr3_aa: CASSLVLGGTSYGYTF
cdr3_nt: TGTGCCAGCAGCTTGGTGCTCGGGGGTACTTCCTATGGCTACACCTTC

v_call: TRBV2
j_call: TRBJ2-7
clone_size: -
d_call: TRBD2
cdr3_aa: CARSGTSSYEQYF
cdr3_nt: TGTGCCAGATCCGGGACTAGTTCCTACGAGCAGTACTTC

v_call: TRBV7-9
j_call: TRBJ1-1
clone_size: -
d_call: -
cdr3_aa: CASSLVVGTPNTEAFF
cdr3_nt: TGTGCCAGCAGCTTAGTCGTCGGGACACCTAACACTGAAGCTTTCTTT

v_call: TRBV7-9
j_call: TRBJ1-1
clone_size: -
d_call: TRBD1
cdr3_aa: CASSLDRGRFSF
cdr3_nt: TGTGCCAGCAGCTTAGACAGGGGGCGCTTTTCATTT

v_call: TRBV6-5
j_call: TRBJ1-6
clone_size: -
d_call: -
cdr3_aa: CASSLDEVSPLHF
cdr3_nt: TGTGCCAGCAGTTTAGACGAGGTATCACCCCTCCACTTT

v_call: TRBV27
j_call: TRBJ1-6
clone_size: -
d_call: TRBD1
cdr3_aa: CASSIGQGGSPLHF
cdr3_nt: TGTGCCAGCAGCATCGGACAGGGCGGTTCACCCCTCCACTTT

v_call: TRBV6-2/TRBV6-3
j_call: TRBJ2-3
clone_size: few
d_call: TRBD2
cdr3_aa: CASSYTGTSGTIRDTQYF
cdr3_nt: TGTGCCAGCAGTTACACAGGGACTAGCGGGACCATCAGGGATACGCAGTATTTT

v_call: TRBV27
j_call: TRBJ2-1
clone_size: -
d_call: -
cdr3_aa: CASSSRVGGYNEQFF
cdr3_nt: TGTGCCAGCAGTTCCCGAGTAGGGGGCTACAATGAGCAGTTCTTC

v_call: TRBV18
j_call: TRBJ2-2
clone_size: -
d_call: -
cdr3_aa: CASSPQDYTGELFF
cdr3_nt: TGTGCCAGCTCACCACAGGACTATACCGGGGAGCTGTTTTTT

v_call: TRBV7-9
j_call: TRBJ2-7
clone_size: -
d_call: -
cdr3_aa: CASSSEGVREQYF
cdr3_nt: TGTGCCAGCAGCTCTGAGGGGGTTCGGGAGCAGTACTTC

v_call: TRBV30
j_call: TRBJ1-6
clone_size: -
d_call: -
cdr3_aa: CAWRNGPQYNSPLHF
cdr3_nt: TGTGCCTGGAGAAATGGGCCCCAATATAATTCACCCCTCCACTTT

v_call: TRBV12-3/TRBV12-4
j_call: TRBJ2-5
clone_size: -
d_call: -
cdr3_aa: CASTGDLFVTQYF
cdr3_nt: TGTGCCAGCACTGGAGATCTGTTCGTGACCCAGTACTTC

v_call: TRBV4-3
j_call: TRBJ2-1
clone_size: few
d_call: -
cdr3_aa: CASSQDVAALSYNEQFF
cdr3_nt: TGCGCCAGCAGCCAGGATGTAGCAGCACTCTCCTACAATGAGCAGTTCTTC

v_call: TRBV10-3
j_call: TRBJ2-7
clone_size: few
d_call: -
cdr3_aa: CATMGTGSYEQYF
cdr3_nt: TGTGCCACCATGGGTACAGGGTCCTACGAGCAGTACTTC

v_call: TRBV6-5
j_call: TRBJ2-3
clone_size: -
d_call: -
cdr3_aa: CASSYSGGVNTQYF
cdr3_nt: TGTGCCAGCAGTTACTCGGGGGGAGTTAATACGCAGTATTTT

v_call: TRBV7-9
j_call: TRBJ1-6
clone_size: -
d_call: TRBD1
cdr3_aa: CASSDPTGGSPLHF
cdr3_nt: TGTGCCAGCAGCGACCCTACAGGGGGTTCACCCCTCCACTTT

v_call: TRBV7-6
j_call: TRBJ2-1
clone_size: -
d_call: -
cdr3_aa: CASSPDSYNEQFF
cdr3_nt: TGTGCCAGCAGCCCTGACAGCTACAATGAGCAGTTCTTC

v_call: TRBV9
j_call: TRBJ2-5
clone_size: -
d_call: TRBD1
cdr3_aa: CASSVAGGQSQETQYF
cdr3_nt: TGTGCCAGCAGCGTAGCTGGGGGACAGTCACAAGAGACCCAGTACTTC

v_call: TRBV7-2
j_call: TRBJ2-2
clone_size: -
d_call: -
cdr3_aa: CASSLGQGTIIRELFF
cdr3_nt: TGTGCCAGCAGCTTAGGGCAGGGGACTATCATCCGGGAGCTGTTTTTT

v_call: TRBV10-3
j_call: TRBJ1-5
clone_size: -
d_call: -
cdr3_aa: CAISESGPTNQPQHF
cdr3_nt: TGTGCCATCAGTGAGTCGGGTCCGACTAATCAGCCCCAGCATTTT

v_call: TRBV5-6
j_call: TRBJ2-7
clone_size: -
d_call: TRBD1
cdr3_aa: CASRRTGQGHYEQYF
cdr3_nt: TGTGCCAGCAGAAGGACGGGACAGGGACACTACGAGCAGTACTTC

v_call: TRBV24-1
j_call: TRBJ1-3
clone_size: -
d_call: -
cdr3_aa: CATSDSRTAGNTIYF
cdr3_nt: TGTGCCACCAGTGATTCCCGGACAGCTGGAAACACCATATATTTT

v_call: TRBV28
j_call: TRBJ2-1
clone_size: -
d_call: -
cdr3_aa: CASSFPGGGNEQFF
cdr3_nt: TGTGCCAGCAGTTTTCCCGGTGGGGGGAATGAGCAGTTCTTC

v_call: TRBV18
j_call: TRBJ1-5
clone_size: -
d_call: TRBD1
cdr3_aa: CASSRGTGGLQPQHF
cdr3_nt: TGTGCCAGCTCACGGGGGACAGGGGGCTTGCAGCCTCAGCATTTT

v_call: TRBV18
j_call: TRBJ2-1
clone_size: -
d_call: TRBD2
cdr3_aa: CASSPGGGQTQQFF
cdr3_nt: TGTGCCAGCTCACCCGGCGGGGGGCAGACCCAGCAGTTCTTC

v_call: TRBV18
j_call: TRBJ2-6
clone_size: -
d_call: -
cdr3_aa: CASSPQVVSRANSGANVLTF
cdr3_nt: TGTGCCAGCTCACCACAGGTTGTTTCGCGGGCAAACTCTGGGGCCAACGTCCTGACTTTC

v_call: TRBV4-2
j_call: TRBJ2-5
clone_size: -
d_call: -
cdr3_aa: CASSHLLAQETQYF
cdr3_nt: TGTGCCAGCAGCCACCTTCTAGCTCAGGAGACCCAGTACTTC

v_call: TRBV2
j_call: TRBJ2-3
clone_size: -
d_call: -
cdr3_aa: CASSEGRGLRDTQYF
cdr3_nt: TGTGCCAGCAGTGAAGGGCGGGGTTTGAGAGATACGCAGTATTTT

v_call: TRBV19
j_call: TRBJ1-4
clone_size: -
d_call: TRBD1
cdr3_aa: CASSGGDSRLF
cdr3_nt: TGTGCCAGCTCGGGGGGGGACAGCCGACTTTTT

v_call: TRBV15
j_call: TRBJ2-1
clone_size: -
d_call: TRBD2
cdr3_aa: CATSRLAGAGVNEQFF
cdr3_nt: TGTGCCACCAGCAGACTAGCGGGAGCGGGCGTAAATGAGCAGTTCTTC

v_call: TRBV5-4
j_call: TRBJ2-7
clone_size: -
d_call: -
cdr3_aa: CASSLVPTNEQYF
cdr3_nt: TGTGCCAGCAGCTTGGTACCCACTAACGAGCAGTACTTC

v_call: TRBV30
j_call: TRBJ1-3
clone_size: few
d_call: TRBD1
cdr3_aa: CAWRATGGSSGNTIYF
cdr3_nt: TGTGCCTGGAGAGCGACAGGGGGCTCCTCTGGAAACACCATATATTTT

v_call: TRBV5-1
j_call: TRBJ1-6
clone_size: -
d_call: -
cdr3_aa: CASSLDPTGSPLHF
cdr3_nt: TGCGCCAGCAGCCTAGACCCCACGGGGTCACCCCTCCACTTT

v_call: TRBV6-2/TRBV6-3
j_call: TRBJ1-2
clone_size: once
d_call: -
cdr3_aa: CASSSRSGYTF
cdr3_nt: TGTGCCAGCAGTAGCCGGAGTGGCTACACCTTC

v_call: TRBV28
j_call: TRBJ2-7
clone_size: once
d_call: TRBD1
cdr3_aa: CASTKTGGSYEQYF
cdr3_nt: TGTGCCAGCACAAAGACAGGGGGTTCCTACGAGCAGTACTTC

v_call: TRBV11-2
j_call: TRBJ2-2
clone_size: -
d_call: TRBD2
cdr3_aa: CASSWRLAGGLSGTGELFF
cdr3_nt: TGTGCCAGCAGCTGGAGACTAGCGGGAGGGCTCTCGGGGACCGGGGAGCTGTTTTTT

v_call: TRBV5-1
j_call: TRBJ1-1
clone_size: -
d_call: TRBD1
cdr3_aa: CASSITGAPEAFF
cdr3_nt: TGCGCCAGCAGCATAACAGGGGCCCCTGAAGCTTTCTTT

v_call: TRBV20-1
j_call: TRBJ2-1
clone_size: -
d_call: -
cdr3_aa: CSARDRTEQFF
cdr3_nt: TGCAGTGCTAGAGATCGCACAGAGCAGTTCTTC

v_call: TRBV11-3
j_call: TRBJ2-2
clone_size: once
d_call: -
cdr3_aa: CASSPAVGELFF
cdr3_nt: TGTGCCAGCAGCCCCGCGGTGGGGGAGCTGTTTTTT